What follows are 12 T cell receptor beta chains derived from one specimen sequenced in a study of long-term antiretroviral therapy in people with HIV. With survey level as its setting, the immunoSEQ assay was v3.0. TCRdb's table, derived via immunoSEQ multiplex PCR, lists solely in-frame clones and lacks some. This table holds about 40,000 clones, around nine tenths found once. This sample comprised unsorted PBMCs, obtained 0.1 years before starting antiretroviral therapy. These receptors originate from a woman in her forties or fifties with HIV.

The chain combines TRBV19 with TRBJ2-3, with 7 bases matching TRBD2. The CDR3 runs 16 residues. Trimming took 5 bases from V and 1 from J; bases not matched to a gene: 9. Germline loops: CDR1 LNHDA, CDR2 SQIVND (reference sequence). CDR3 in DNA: TGTGCCAGTAGTGCCCTCCTGGCGGGGGGCACAGATACGCAGTATTTT. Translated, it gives CASSALLAGGTDTQYF.

The CDR3 loop is CASSEGPKDEKLFF. CDR3 coding DNA: TGTGCCAGCAGCGAGGGGCCGAAGGATGAAAAACTGTTTTTT. The genes are TRBV9 and TRBJ1-4, with TRBD1 as a possible D gene (5 bases). V was shortened by 3 bases and J by 6 bases, with 12 bases between the two germline ends. CDR3 size: 14 residues. CDR1 and CDR2 from the germline V gene are SGDLS and YYNGEE. The variable domain in full, completed from reference TRBV9 and TRBJ1-4, reads DSGVTQTPKHLITATGQRVTLRCSPRSGDLSVYWYQQSLDQGLQFLIQYYNGEERAKGNILERFSAQQFPDLHSELNLSSLELGDSALYFCASSEGPKDEKLFFGSGTQLSVL.

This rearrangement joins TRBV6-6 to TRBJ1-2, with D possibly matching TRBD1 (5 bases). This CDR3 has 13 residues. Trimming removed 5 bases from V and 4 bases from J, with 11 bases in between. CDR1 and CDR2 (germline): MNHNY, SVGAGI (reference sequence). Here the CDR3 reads CASSLPGGYGYTF. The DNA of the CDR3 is TGTGCCAGCAGTCTTCCCGGGGGCTATGGCTACACCTTC.

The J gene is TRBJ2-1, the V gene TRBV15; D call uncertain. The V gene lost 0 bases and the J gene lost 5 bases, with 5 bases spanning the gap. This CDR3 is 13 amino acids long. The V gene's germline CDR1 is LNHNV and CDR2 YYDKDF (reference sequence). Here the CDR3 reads CATSREAHNEQFF. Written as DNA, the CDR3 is TGTGCCACCAGCAGAGAAGCCCACAATGAGCAGTTCTTC.

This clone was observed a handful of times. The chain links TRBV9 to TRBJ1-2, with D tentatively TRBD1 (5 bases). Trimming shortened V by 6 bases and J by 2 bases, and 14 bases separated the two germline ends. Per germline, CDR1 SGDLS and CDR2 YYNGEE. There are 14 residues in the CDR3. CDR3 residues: CASTVTTVNYGYTF. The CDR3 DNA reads TGTGCCAGCACCGTCACGACAGTAAACTATGGCTACACCTTC.

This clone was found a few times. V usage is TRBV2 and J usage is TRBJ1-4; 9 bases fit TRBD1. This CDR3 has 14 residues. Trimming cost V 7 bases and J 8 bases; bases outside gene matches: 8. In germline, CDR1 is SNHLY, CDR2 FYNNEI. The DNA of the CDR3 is TGTGCCAGCACCTTGGACAGGGGTCAGGAAAAACTGTTTTTT. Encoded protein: CASTLDRGQEKLFF.

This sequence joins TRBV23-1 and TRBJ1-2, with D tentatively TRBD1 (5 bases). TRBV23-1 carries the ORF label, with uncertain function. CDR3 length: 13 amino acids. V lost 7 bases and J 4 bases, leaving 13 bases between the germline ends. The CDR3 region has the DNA TGCGCCAGCATGCGGGGGGAATTCTATGGCTACACCTTC. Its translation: CASMRGEFYGYTF.

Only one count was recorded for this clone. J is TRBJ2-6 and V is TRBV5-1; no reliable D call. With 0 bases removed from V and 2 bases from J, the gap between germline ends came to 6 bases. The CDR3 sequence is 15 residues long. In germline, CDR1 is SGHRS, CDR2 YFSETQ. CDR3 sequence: CASSLGFPGANVLTF. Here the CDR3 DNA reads TGCGCCAGCAGCTTGGGCTTTCCTGGGGCCAACGTCCTGACTTTC.

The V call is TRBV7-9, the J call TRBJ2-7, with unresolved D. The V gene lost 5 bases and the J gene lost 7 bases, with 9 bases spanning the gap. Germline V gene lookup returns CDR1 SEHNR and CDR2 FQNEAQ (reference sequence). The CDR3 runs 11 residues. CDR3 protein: CASSPIREQYF. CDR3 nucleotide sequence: TGTGCCAGCAGCCCTATAAGGGAGCAGTACTTC.

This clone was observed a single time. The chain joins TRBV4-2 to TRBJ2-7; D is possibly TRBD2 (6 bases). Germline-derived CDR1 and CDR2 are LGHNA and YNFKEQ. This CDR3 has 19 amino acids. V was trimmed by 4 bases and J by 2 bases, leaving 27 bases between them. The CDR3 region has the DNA TGTGCCAGCAGCCCTGAGGGACTCCGACTGTTCTCGGGACCCTACGAGCAGTACTTC. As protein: CASSPEGLRLFSGPYEQYF.

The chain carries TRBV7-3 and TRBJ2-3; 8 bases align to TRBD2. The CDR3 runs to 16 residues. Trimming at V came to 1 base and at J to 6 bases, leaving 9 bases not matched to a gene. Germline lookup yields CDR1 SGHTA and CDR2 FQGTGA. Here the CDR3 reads CASSLSGGRDSDTQYF. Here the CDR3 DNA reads TGTGCCAGCAGCTTAAGCGGGGGGCGAGACTCTGATACGCAGTATTTT.

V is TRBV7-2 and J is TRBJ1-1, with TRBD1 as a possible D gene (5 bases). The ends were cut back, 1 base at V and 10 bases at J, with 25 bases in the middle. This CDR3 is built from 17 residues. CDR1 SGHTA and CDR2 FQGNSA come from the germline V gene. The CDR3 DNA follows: TGTGCCAGCAGCTTAGTCTCTGCCAGGGCGACGGGCGGAAGAGCTTTCTTT. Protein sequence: CASSLVSARATGGRAFF.